A selection of T cell receptor beta chains follows, all from one sample in a study of shared clonotypes between healthy human individuals. The protocol was immunoSEQ multiplex PCR, while the TCRdb copy is restricted to in-frame clones and leaves out a portion. The data show over 2 million clones, 90% to 95% seen once. Sequenced: naive CD4+ T cells sorted from blood. These receptors all stem from a man aged 18 to 35 in good health. CDR3s include the opening cysteine and the closing phenylalanine or tryptophan. Fields, in order: J gene, V gene, D gene, clone size, CDR3 length, CDR3 protein, CDR3 DNA. The D gene is left open where the match is weak. Size tells how often a clone was seen (once, few, many) or the class of an expanded clone, and some rows leave it out.

J gene: TRBJ2-1; V gene: TRBV7-2; D gene: -; clone size: -; CDR3 length: 15; CDR3 protein: CASSLEAAFYNEQFF; CDR3 DNA: TGTGCCAGCAGCTTAGAGGCAGCCTTCTACAATGAGCAGTTCTTC
J gene: TRBJ2-3; V gene: TRBV5-1; D gene: TRBD2; clone size: -; CDR3 length: 16; CDR3 protein: CASSLASGRLIDTQYF; CDR3 DNA: TGCGCCAGCAGCTTGGCTAGCGGGAGGTTGATAGATACGCAGTATTTT
J gene: TRBJ2-2; V gene: TRBV19; D gene: -; clone size: -; CDR3 length: 15; CDR3 protein: CASSIATLRTGELFF; CDR3 DNA: TGTGCCAGTAGTATAGCCACACTGAGGACCGGGGAGCTGTTTTTT
J gene: TRBJ2-1; V gene: TRBV2; D gene: TRBD2; clone size: -; CDR3 length: 15; CDR3 protein: CASSSSGRAGNEQFF; CDR3 DNA: TGTGCCAGCAGTTCCAGCGGGAGGGCCGGAAATGAGCAGTTCTTC
J gene: TRBJ2-1; V gene: TRBV4-3; D gene: -; clone size: -; CDR3 length: 15; CDR3 protein: CASSQEVGGYNEQFF; CDR3 DNA: TGCGCCAGCAGCCAAGAAGTCGGGGGCTACAATGAGCAGTTCTTC
J gene: TRBJ2-7; V gene: TRBV6-5; D gene: -; clone size: -; CDR3 length: 16; CDR3 protein: CASSYTGLTPPYEQYF; CDR3 DNA: TGTGCCAGCAGTTACACGGGACTCACGCCCCCCTACGAGCAGTACTTC
J gene: TRBJ1-1; V gene: TRBV5-4; D gene: -; clone size: -; CDR3 length: 14; CDR3 protein: CASSPRAMNTEAFF; CDR3 DNA: TGTGCCAGCAGCCCGAGGGCCATGAACACTGAAGCTTTCTTT
J gene: TRBJ2-7; V gene: TRBV18; D gene: TRBD2; clone size: -; CDR3 length: 15; CDR3 protein: CASSPPGLAPYEQYF; CDR3 DNA: TGTGCCAGCTCACCACCGGGACTAGCCCCCTACGAGCAGTACTTC
J gene: TRBJ1-4; V gene: TRBV30; D gene: -; clone size: once; CDR3 length: 14; CDR3 protein: CAWRRDPGVEKLFF; CDR3 DNA: TGTGCCTGGAGAAGAGACCCCGGGGTCGAAAAACTGTTTTTT
J gene: TRBJ1-1; V gene: TRBV6-6; D gene: -; clone size: -; CDR3 length: 14; CDR3 protein: CASTPGGVNTEAFF; CDR3 DNA: TGTGCCAGCACTCCCGGCGGGGTGAACACTGAAGCTTTCTTT
J gene: TRBJ2-7; V gene: TRBV6-1; D gene: TRBD1; clone size: -; CDR3 length: 16; CDR3 protein: CASSVGTVLLTYEQYF; CDR3 DNA: TGTGCCAGCAGTGTCGGGACAGTGCTGCTCACCTACGAGCAGTACTTC
J gene: TRBJ2-7; V gene: TRBV5-1; D gene: TRBD2; clone size: -; CDR3 length: 13; CDR3 protein: CASSLGTTYEQYF; CDR3 DNA: TGCGCCAGCAGCCTCGGGACTACCTACGAGCAGTACTTC
J gene: TRBJ2-3; V gene: TRBV18; D gene: -; clone size: few; CDR3 length: 14; CDR3 protein: CASSVTTSTDTQYF; CDR3 DNA: TGTGCCAGCTCGGTAACCACTAGCACAGATACGCAGTATTTT
J gene: TRBJ2-4; V gene: TRBV2; D gene: -; clone size: few; CDR3 length: 16; CDR3 protein: CASRFRVFGDKNIQYF; CDR3 DNA: TGTGCCAGCAGATTCCGGGTCTTTGGGGACAAAAACATTCAGTACTTC
J gene: TRBJ2-7; V gene: TRBV5-1; D gene: TRBD1; clone size: -; CDR3 length: 14; CDR3 protein: CASSLTGDPYEQYF; CDR3 DNA: TGCGCCAGCAGCTTGACAGGGGACCCCTACGAGCAGTACTTC
J gene: TRBJ1-2; V gene: TRBV23-1; D gene: -; clone size: -; CDR3 length: 13; CDR3 protein: CASSHREGYGYTF; CDR3 DNA: TGCGCCAGCAGTCATAGGGAGGGCTATGGCTACACCTTC
J gene: TRBJ2-7; V gene: TRBV30; D gene: TRBD1; clone size: -; CDR3 length: 13; CDR3 protein: CALAGDRDNEQYF; CDR3 DNA: TGTGCCCTCGCCGGGGACAGGGACAACGAGCAGTACTTC
J gene: TRBJ1-2; V gene: TRBV7-2; D gene: -; clone size: -; CDR3 length: 16; CDR3 protein: CASSQKIAPLGYGYTF; CDR3 DNA: TGTGCCAGCAGCCAAAAAATAGCCCCGTTGGGCTATGGCTACACCTTC
J gene: TRBJ2-3; V gene: TRBV5-4; D gene: TRBD2; clone size: -; CDR3 length: 15; CDR3 protein: CASSLGGGSTDTQYF; CDR3 DNA: TGTGCCAGCAGCTTGGGCGGGGGAAGCACAGATACGCAGTATTTT
J gene: TRBJ2-1; V gene: TRBV5-1; D gene: TRBD2; clone size: -; CDR3 length: 16; CDR3 protein: CASSFSSGGTYNEQFF; CDR3 DNA: TGCGCCAGCAGCTTTTCGAGCGGGGGGACCTACAATGAGCAGTTCTTC
J gene: TRBJ2-7; V gene: TRBV7-6; D gene: -; clone size: -; CDR3 length: 14; CDR3 protein: CASSMGAVPYEQYF; CDR3 DNA: TGTGCCAGCAGCATGGGGGCGGTACCCTACGAGCAGTACTTC
J gene: TRBJ2-1; V gene: TRBV7-7; D gene: -; clone size: -; CDR3 length: 13; CDR3 protein: CASSSGQGNEQFF; CDR3 DNA: TGTGCTAGCAGCTCAGGGCAGGGGAATGAGCAGTTCTTC
J gene: TRBJ2-1; V gene: TRBV5-4; D gene: -; clone size: once; CDR3 length: 15; CDR3 protein: CASSPGQSSYNEQFF; CDR3 DNA: TGTGCCAGCAGCCCGGGACAAAGCTCCTACAATGAGCAGTTCTTC
J gene: TRBJ2-2; V gene: TRBV5-1; D gene: -; clone size: -; CDR3 length: 15; CDR3 protein: CASSQPTVNTGELFF; CDR3 DNA: TGCGCCAGCAGCCAACCGACGGTTAACACCGGGGAGCTGTTTTTT
J gene: TRBJ1-1; V gene: TRBV7-9; D gene: -; clone size: -; CDR3 length: 12; CDR3 protein: CASRPGDTEAFF; CDR3 DNA: TGTGCCAGCAGACCAGGGGACACTGAAGCTTTCTTT
J gene: TRBJ1-1; V gene: TRBV18; D gene: -; clone size: -; CDR3 length: 15; CDR3 protein: CASSPLEGMQTEAFF; CDR3 DNA: TGTGCCAGCTCACCACTGGAGGGGATGCAGACTGAAGCTTTCTTT
J gene: TRBJ1-6; V gene: TRBV2; D gene: TRBD1; clone size: -; CDR3 length: 15; CDR3 protein: CASSYRTGEGSPLHF; CDR3 DNA: TGTGCCAGCAGCTACAGGACAGGGGAAGGTTCACCCCTCCACTTT
J gene: TRBJ2-4; V gene: TRBV7-2; D gene: -; clone size: -; CDR3 length: 13; CDR3 protein: CASSLGGENIQYF; CDR3 DNA: TGTGCCAGCAGCTTAGGAGGGGAAAACATTCAGTACTTC
J gene: TRBJ2-7; V gene: TRBV7-9; D gene: -; clone size: -; CDR3 length: 15; CDR3 protein: CASSPKRSLAYEQYF; CDR3 DNA: TGTGCCAGCAGCCCGAAGCGTTCGCTGGCCTACGAGCAGTACTTC
J gene: TRBJ1-1; V gene: TRBV4-1; D gene: -; clone size: -; CDR3 length: 14; CDR3 protein: CASSQELGVLWAFF; CDR3 DNA: TGCGCCAGCAGCCAGGAACTCGGGGTACTCTGGGCTTTCTTT
J gene: TRBJ1-1; V gene: TRBV6-6; D gene: TRBD1; clone size: -; CDR3 length: 13; CDR3 protein: CASSNRGSTEAFF; CDR3 DNA: TGTGCCAGCAGCAACAGGGGGAGCACTGAAGCTTTCTTT
J gene: TRBJ2-7; V gene: TRBV6-1; D gene: -; clone size: -; CDR3 length: 12; CDR3 protein: CASMGNSYEQYF; CDR3 DNA: TGTGCCAGCATGGGGAACTCCTACGAGCAGTACTTC
J gene: TRBJ2-3; V gene: TRBV9; D gene: TRBD2; clone size: -; CDR3 length: 18; CDR3 protein: CASSVGTSGSRSTDTQYF; CDR3 DNA: TGTGCCAGCAGCGTAGGGACTAGCGGGAGTCGGAGCACAGATACGCAGTATTTT
J gene: TRBJ2-3; V gene: TRBV19; D gene: TRBD2; clone size: -; CDR3 length: 19; CDR3 protein: CASSMVWGSTSGSTDTQYF; CDR3 DNA: TGTGCCAGTAGTATGGTGTGGGGGTCGACTAGCGGGAGCACAGATACGCAGTATTTT
J gene: TRBJ1-2; V gene: TRBV4-1; D gene: -; clone size: -; CDR3 length: 14; CDR3 protein: CASSRDTSNYGYTF; CDR3 DNA: TGCGCCAGCAGCCGGGACACCTCTAACTATGGCTACACCTTC
J gene: TRBJ2-2; V gene: TRBV19; D gene: TRBD2; clone size: once; CDR3 length: 18; CDR3 protein: CASSILALAGGPTGELFF; CDR3 DNA: TGTGCCAGTAGTATTCTTGCTCTGGCGGGAGGTCCCACCGGGGAGCTGTTTTTT